This is a list of T cell receptor beta chains from one sample in a study of cytomegalovirus exposure and HLA in healthy donors. The method was immunoSEQ multiplex PCR; TCRdb's version includes in-frame clones alone and lacks a portion of them. The sample lists some 140,000 clones, roughly 79% occurring once. Sequencing was performed on PBMCs. These receptor sequences come from a man between 18 and 35 years old in good health and CMV-seronegative. Each CDR3 is given with its conserved first and last residue. Fields, in order: CDR3 length, V gene, J gene, CDR3 protein.

length: 14
V: TRBV7-2
J: TRBJ2-7
CDR3: CASSLHPAGYEQYF

length: 14
V: TRBV5-4
J: TRBJ2-7
CDR3: CASSLPGTGGEQYF

length: 16
V: TRBV5-4
J: TRBJ2-3
CDR3: CASSSLAVRSTDTQYF

length: 13
V: TRBV6-1
J: TRBJ1-5
CDR3: CASRQGAGQPQHF

length: 18
V: TRBV7-9
J: TRBJ2-5
CDR3: CSSSLGWSRGKRQETQYF

length: 18
V: TRBV5-1
J: TRBJ1-6
CDR3: CASSSTITGQGGNSPLHF

length: 15
V: TRBV11-2
J: TRBJ1-6
CDR3: CASNGQTSYNSPLHF

length: 16
V: TRBV29-1
J: TRBJ1-2
CDR3: CSVEDVRRDRYYGYTF

length: 17
V: TRBV7-9
J: TRBJ1-2
CDR3: CASSLHPTKQGARGYTF

length: 17
V: TRBV18
J: TRBJ2-2
CDR3: CASSPPYAGTNTGELFF

length: 15
V: TRBV4-3
J: TRBJ1-1
CDR3: CASSQGGLLNTEAFF

length: 16
V: TRBV30
J: TRBJ1-5
CDR3: CAWSVTHRGADQPQHF

length: 16
V: TRBV15
J: TRBJ2-1
CDR3: CATSSELAGNYNEQFF

length: 14
V: TRBV5-1
J: TRBJ1-2
CDR3: CASSSTGPSYGYTF

length: 16
V: TRBV4-3
J: TRBJ1-6
CDR3: CASSQETGIVNSPLHF

length: 13
V: TRBV9
J: TRBJ2-5
CDR3: CASSVTGHETQYF

length: 15
V: TRBV13
J: TRBJ2-5
CDR3: CASSRLAGNQETQYF

length: 16
V: TRBV9
J: TRBJ1-1
CDR3: CASSVATGTMNTEAFF

length: 15
V: TRBV5-6
J: TRBJ1-2
CDR3: CASSARGILNYGYTF

length: 15
V: TRBV21-1
J: TRBJ2-1
CDR3: CASTMDRGRRNEQFF

length: 14
V: TRBV27
J: TRBJ1-1
CDR3: CASRLSGQGAEAFF

length: 15
V: TRBV28
J: TRBJ2-1
CDR3: CASSPRLAASDEQFF

length: 13
V: TRBV5-4
J: TRBJ2-3
CDR3: CASSLRGSDTQYF

length: 15
V: TRBV5-1
J: TRBJ2-3
CDR3: CASTPGGGRTDTQYF

length: 14
V: TRBV27
J: TRBJ2-7
CDR3: CASSLGQGTYEQYF

length: 13
V: TRBV5-1
J: TRBJ1-3
CDR3: CASSEGQGNTIYF

length: 18
V: TRBV5-1
J: TRBJ1-4
CDR3: CASSLRPIGEGVNEKLFF

length: 14
V: TRBV7-2
J: TRBJ1-2
CDR3: CASSLGTGDYGYTF

length: 13
V: TRBV30
J: TRBJ1-5
CDR3: CAWSSGVIQPQHF

length: 17
V: TRBV12-2
J: TRBJ2-7
CDR3: CASRLVIRTGDPYEQYF

length: 11
V: TRBV20-1
J: TRBJ2-3
CDR3: CSAAAAETQYF

length: 15
V: TRBV6-1
J: TRBJ1-5
CDR3: CASSRVTSSNQPQHF

length: 14
V: TRBV6-5
J: TRBJ2-2
CDR3: CASSYGRNTGELFF

length: 15
V: TRBV7-9
J: TRBJ2-7
CDR3: CSSSLGTGNLDEQYF

length: 14
V: TRBV5-8
J: TRBJ1-6
CDR3: CASSSGQNNSPLHF

length: 13
V: TRBV18
J: TRBJ1-1
CDR3: CASSPQMNTEAFF

length: 18
V: TRBV7-9
J: TRBJ1-4
CDR3: CASTIDLWQASKNEKLFF

length: 11
V: TRBV20-1
J: TRBJ1-1
CDR3: CSARESWEAFF

length: 13
V: TRBV7-6
J: TRBJ1-2
CDR3: CASSLSALYGYTF

length: 17
V: TRBV15
J: TRBJ1-6
CDR3: CATSRDRGRGLGSPLHF

length: 12
V: TRBV19
J: TRBJ1-1
CDR3: CASSRGDTEAFF

length: 13
V: TRBV2
J: TRBJ1-2
CDR3: CASMVQGIDGYTF

length: 14
V: TRBV6-1
J: TRBJ1-1
CDR3: CASSPDRMNTEAFF